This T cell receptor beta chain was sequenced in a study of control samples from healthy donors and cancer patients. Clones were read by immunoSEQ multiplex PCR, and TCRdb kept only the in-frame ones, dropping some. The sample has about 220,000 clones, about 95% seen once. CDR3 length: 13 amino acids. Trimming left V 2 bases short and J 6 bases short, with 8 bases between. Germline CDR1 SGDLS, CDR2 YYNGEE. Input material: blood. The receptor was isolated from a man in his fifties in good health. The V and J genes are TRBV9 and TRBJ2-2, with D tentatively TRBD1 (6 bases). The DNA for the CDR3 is TGTGCCAGCAGCGTCAAGGGGGCCGGGGAGCTGTTTTTT. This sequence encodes CASSVKGAGELFF.